The 5 T cell receptor beta chains given below trace back to one sample, sequenced in a study of T cell changes during pregnancy in multiple sclerosis. Clones were sequenced by immunoSEQ multiplex PCR, and TCRdb holds only the in-frame ones, with some missing. The top ten hold under 1.5% of the sample, which has 80,000 to 95,000 clones, about 94% seen once. Sequences were derived from peripheral blood, sampled in the third trimester of pregnancy. The receptors here all came from a female donor in good health, enrolled as a control in a pregnancy study.

V is TRBV27 and J is TRBJ2-1; 7 nucleotides line up with TRBD2. Germline V gene sequence: CDR1 MNHEY, CDR2 SMNVEV (reference sequence). This CDR3 comprises 15 residues. After removal of 7 bases from V and 0 bases from J, the junction contained 6 bases not matched to a gene. CDR3 in DNA: TGTGCCAGCAATCCTCTAGCGGTCTCCTACAATGAGCAGTTCTTC. It codes for CASNPLAVSYNEQFF.

This sequence joins TRBV4-1 and TRBJ1-1; 11 bases map to TRBD1. V was pared by 4 bases and J by 5 bases, with 9 bases of the junction left unmatched. The germline CDR1 and CDR2 sequences are MGHRA and YSYEKL. There are 16 residues in the CDR3. CDR3 region: CASSPRRGTGGTEAFF. CDR3 DNA: TGCGCCAGCAGCCCCCGACGCGGGACAGGGGGAACTGAAGCTTTCTTT.

The chain uses TRBV6-6 and TRBJ2-1; TRBD1 matches at 10 bases. The germline CDR1 and CDR2 sequences are MNHNY and SVGAGI (reference sequence). The CDR3 contains 13 residues. The ends lost 10 bases at V and 2 bases at J; junction bases unmatched: 2. CDR3 nucleotide sequence: TGTGCCACCGGGACAGGGGCCTACAATGAGCAGTTCTTC. It encodes CATGTGAYNEQFF.

The chain uses TRBV9 and TRBJ2-7; 8 bases line up with TRBD1. The CDR3 spans 15 residues. J was trimmed by 2 bases and V by 5 bases; bases with no gene match: 9. Germline CDR1 reads SGDLS; CDR2 reads YYNGEE. The CDR3 loop is CASSETPGQAYEQYF. CDR3 bases: TGTGCCAGCAGTGAAACCCCGGGACAGGCCTACGAGCAGTACTTC.

This sequence joins TRBV5-6 and TRBJ1-1; D perhaps matches TRBD1 (5 bases). V was shortened by 0 bases and J by 5 bases, with 11 bases between the two germline ends. The CDR3 spans 14 residues. CDR1 is SGHDT and CDR2 is YYEEEE in the germline V gene. CDR3 region: CASSLAQGPTEAFF. DNA for the CDR3: TGTGCCAGCAGCTTGGCGCAGGGCCCGACTGAAGCTTTCTTT.